A selection of T cell receptor beta chains follows, all from one sample in a study of technical replicates of blood from several donors. The assay was immunoSEQ multiplex PCR, and TCRdb's table has in-frame clones only and misses some. The profile shows 65,000 to 90,000 clones, 93% of them singletons. Sequenced: T cells isolated from PBMCs. The source of these receptors is a human donor in good health. Both conserved end residues are part of each CDR3. D genes are given only for firm matches. Some rows mark clone size as missing; the rest say once, few, many or name a class of expanded clone.

J gene | clone size | D gene | V gene | CDR3 protein | CDR3 DNA
TRBJ1-1 | few | NA | TRBV19 | CASSSWTEGTEAFF | TGTGCCAGTAGTAGTTGGACGGAGGGGACTGAAGCTTTCTTT
TRBJ1-1 | NA | TRBD1 | TRBV19 | CASQDRDRARPDTEAFF | TGTGCCAGTCAAGACCGGGACAGGGCCCGTCCGGACACTGAAGCTTTCTTT
TRBJ1-1 | NA | TRBD1 | TRBV7-8 | CASSLGAQGGTVNTEAFF | TGTGCCAGCAGCTTAGGGGCGCAAGGAGGGACAGTGAACACTGAAGCTTTCTTT
TRBJ2-1 | NA | TRBD2 | TRBV7-8 | CASSLYGGGAPNEQFF | TGTGCCAGCAGCTTATATGGCGGGGGGGCCCCAAATGAGCAGTTCTTC
TRBJ2-7 | NA | NA | TRBV5-1 | CASSGEGASYEQYF | TGCGCCAGCAGTGGAGAAGGGGCCTCTTACGAGCAGTACTTC
TRBJ2-5 | NA | NA | TRBV7-2 | CASSYKQETQYF | TGTGCCAGCAGCTATAAACAAGAGACCCAGTACTTC
TRBJ1-2 | NA | NA | TRBV5-1 | CASSPGQSSGYTF | TGCGCCAGCAGCCCAGGACAGTCCTCTGGCTACACCTTC
TRBJ1-1 | NA | TRBD1 | TRBV5-1 | CASSLGQGVYTEAFF | TGCGCCAGCAGCTTAGGACAGGGAGTGTACACTGAAGCTTTCTTT
TRBJ2-5 | NA | TRBD2 | TRBV6-5 | CATRAGGKQETQYF | TGTGCCACCCGCGCGGGGGGGAAACAAGAGACCCAGTACTTC
TRBJ2-1 | NA | TRBD2 | TRBV7-9 | CASSLARLAGVTNEQFF | TGTGCCAGCAGCTTAGCGCGGCTAGCGGGAGTTACCAATGAGCAGTTCTTC
TRBJ2-1 | NA | TRBD2 | TRBV7-6 | CASSLAETSLTQNEQFF | TGTGCCAGCAGCTTAGCGGAGACTAGCCTTACCCAAAATGAGCAGTTCTTC
TRBJ2-2 | NA | TRBD1 | TRBV28 | CASSPYDRERDTGELFF | TGTGCCAGCAGCCCCTACGACAGGGAGAGGGACACCGGGGAGCTGTTTTTT
TRBJ2-1 | NA | NA | TRBV30 | CAWSVRADNEQFF | TGTGCCTGGAGTGTACGAGCGGACAATGAGCAGTTCTTC
TRBJ1-2 | NA | TRBD1 | TRBV7-7 | CASSPIPGGGQGMSGYTF | TGTGCTAGCAGTCCGATTCCGGGGGGGGGACAGGGAATGTCTGGCTACACCTTC
TRBJ2-1 | NA | NA | TRBV2 | CASSGYNEQFF | TGTGCCAGCAGCGGCTACAATGAGCAGTTCTTC
TRBJ1-1 | NA | TRBD1 | TRBV12-5 | CASRPRTGEVTEAFF | TGTGCTAGTCGTCCTCGTACAGGGGAGGTCACTGAAGCTTTCTTT
TRBJ1-2 | NA | TRBD1 | TRBV4-1 | CASSQDDLQGAHGYTF | TGCGCCAGCAGCCAAGATGACCTGCAGGGGGCCCATGGCTACACCTTC
TRBJ2-5 | NA | NA | TRBV2 | CASSQDSQETQYF | TGTGCCAGCAGCCAAGACAGTCAAGAGACCCAGTACTTC
TRBJ2-1 | NA | NA | TRBV5-1 | CASSLGIYNEQFF | TGCGCCAGCAGCTTGGGTATATACAATGAGCAGTTCTTC
TRBJ1-2 | once | NA | TRBV5-1 | CASSLGANYGYTF | TGCGCCAGCAGCTTGGGGGCAAACTATGGCTACACCTTC